The 18 T cell receptor beta chains below come from one sample, sequenced in a study of shared clonotypes between healthy human individuals. The method was immunoSEQ multiplex PCR; TCRdb's version includes in-frame clones alone and lacks a portion of them. The data contain about 2.4 million clones, around nine tenths of them singletons. What was sequenced was naive CD4+ T cells sorted from blood. The subset denotes: CD45RA+ positively selected. These receptor sequences come from a man aged 18 to 29 in good health.

This chain joins TRBV5-6 and TRBJ1-3; a possible D gene is TRBD1 (5 bases). Germline V gene lookup returns CDR1 SGHDT and CDR2 YYEEEE. There are 16 residues in the CDR3. The V and J ends lost 2 bases and 0 bases respectively, with 12 bases between them. The CDR3 here is CASSFPGRPSGNTIYF. CDR3 sequence (DNA): TGTGCCAGCAGCTTCCCAGGGAGACCCTCTGGAAACACCATATATTTT.

In DNA form, the CDR3 reads TGTGCCAGCAGCCAATCGGGACAGATCGGAGGCTATGGCTACACCTTC. Amino acid sequence: CASSQSGQIGGYGYTF. This chain links TRBV16 with TRBJ1-2; 7 bases align to TRBD1. The CDR3 is made up of 16 amino acids. From germline, CDR1 is KGHSY and CDR2 FQNENV. The V segment lost 0 bases and the J segment 4 bases; nucleotides outside the gene matches: 8. Combining the CDR3 with reference TRBV16 and TRBJ1-2 gives the whole variable domain GEEVAQTPKHLVRGEGQKAKLYCAPIKGHSYVFWYQQVLKNEFKFLISFQNENVFDETGMPKERFSAKCLPNSPCSLEIQATKLEDSAVYFCASSQSGQIGGYGYTFGSGTRLTVV.

The rearrangement links TRBV5-4 to TRBJ2-7; tentative D call: TRBD1 (5 bases). The CDR3 is made up of 14 amino acids. Trimming took 1 base from V and 3 from J, leaving 11 bases between them. Germline lookup yields CDR1 SGHNT and CDR2 YYREEE (reference sequence). Written as DNA, the CDR3 is TGTGCCAGCAGCTTGCTGGGGCCCAACTACGAGCAGTACTTC. Encoded protein: CASSLLGPNYEQYF.

The rearrangement links TRBV5-1 to TRBJ2-7; 7 bases fit TRBD1. Germline trimming cut 4 bases from V and 12 bases from J; bases unmatched to any gene: 7. The CDR3 runs 11 residues. The germline gives CDR1 SGHRS, CDR2 YFSETQ. DNA of the CDR3: TGCGCCAGCAGCGACACAGGGGTACTGTACTTC. Residues: CASSDTGVLYF.

V gene TRBV10-3 combines with J gene TRBJ1-6, with D perhaps TRBD1 (6 bases). V lost 5 bases and J 0 bases, leaving 11 bases between the germline ends. CDR3 length: 16 amino acids. From germline, CDR1 is ENHRY and CDR2 SYGVKD. CDR3 protein: CAISSDRSSYNSPLHF. DNA for the CDR3: TGTGCCATCAGTTCCGACAGGTCCTCCTATAATTCACCCCTCCACTTT.

A few counts support this clone. V is TRBV25-1 and J is TRBJ2-3; perhaps TRBD2 as D (6 bases). V lost 3 bases and J 7 bases, leaving 26 bases between the germline ends. CDR3 length equals 18 residues. Looked up from germline, CDR1 is MGHDK and CDR2 is SYGVNS. CDR3 protein: CASSEPRPGRTTMNTQYF. CDR3 coding DNA: TGTGCCAGCAGTGAGCCTCGTCCGGGACGGACTACCATGAATACGCAGTATTTT.

The rearrangement links TRBV7-9 to TRBJ1-1; D is undetermined. Trimming left V 5 bases short and J 5 bases short, with 9 bases between. The CDR3 covers 12 residues. Per the germline V gene, CDR1 is SEHNR and CDR2 is FQNEAQ (reference sequence). The CDR3 DNA is TGTGCCAGCAGCGACGAAGGGACTGAAGCTTTCTTT. Translation: CASSDEGTEAFF.

The count of this clone is one. J is TRBJ1-3 and V is TRBV6-5; D call uncertain. The CDR3 contains 14 residues. Germline V gives CDR1 MNHEY, CDR2 SVGAGI. Trimming shortened V by 8 bases and J by 0 bases, and 11 bases separated the two germline ends. The CDR3 coding sequence is TGTGCCAGCGGCGTGGGAAGCTCTGGAAACACCATATATTTT. Its protein product is CASGVGSSGNTIYF.

The chain recombines TRBV4-1 with TRBJ1-1; D call uncertain. The germline gives CDR1 MGHRA, CDR2 YSYEKL. This CDR3 region has 14 residues. Trimming removed 2 bases from V and 3 bases from J, with 10 bases in between. Here the CDR3 DNA reads TGCGCCAGCAGCCAACCAAACGGGGACACTGAAGCTTTCTTT. It translates to CASSQPNGDTEAFF.

V usage is TRBV10-3 and J usage is TRBJ2-3; TRBD2 aligns across 14 bases. CDR1 and CDR2 from the germline V gene are ENHRY and SYGVKD. CDR3 size: 15 residues. The J segment lost 6 bases and the V segment lost 7 bases, leaving 6 bases of the junction unmatched. CDR3 in DNA: TGTGCCATCAAAGCCGGGACTAGCGGGAGTGATACGCAGTATTTT. As protein: CAIKAGTSGSDTQYF.

V is TRBV6-5 and J is TRBJ2-1, with D unresolved. Trimming took off 4 bases at V and 4 bases at J, with 2 bases between the two ends. Germline V CDR1 and CDR2: MNHEY, SVGAGI. The CDR3 length is 11 residues. The CDR3 loop is CASSFYNEQFF. The CDR3 DNA sequence: TGTGCCAGCAGTTTTTACAATGAGCAGTTCTTC.

The chain carries TRBV5-1 and TRBJ2-1; 13 bases align to TRBD2. The ends lost 3 bases at V and 5 bases at J; junction bases unmatched: 5. The CDR3 spans 16 residues. Germline lookup yields CDR1 SGHRS and CDR2 YFSETQ. The DNA of the CDR3 is TGCGCCAGCAGCTCCTGGGGACTAGCGGGGAACAATGAGCAGTTCTTC. Its protein is CASSSWGLAGNNEQFF.

This chain uses TRBV7-3 with TRBJ2-5; possible D gene TRBD1, 6 bases. This CDR3 has 15 amino acids. Germline V lookup: CDR1 SGHTA, CDR2 FQGTGA. V shed 4 bases and J shed 5 bases, with 17 bases lying between them. CDR3 amino acids: CASSSGRGLGETQYF. CDR3 nucleotide sequence: TGTGCCAGCAGCTCGGGCAGGGGCCTGGGGGAGACCCAGTACTTC.

Note on this clone: The sample holds other DNA sequences that translate to the same CDR3. The rearrangement uses TRBV11-2 and TRBJ2-5; 7 bases match TRBD2. J was trimmed by 1 base and V by 3 bases; bases with no gene match: 2. Germline-derived CDR1 and CDR2 are SGHAT and FQNNGV. The CDR3 loop spans 14 amino acids. The DNA of the CDR3 is TGTGCCAGCAGCTTTACGGGGGGCCAAGAGACCCAGTACTTC. Residues: CASSFTGGQETQYF.

The chain combines TRBV6-5 with TRBJ2-7, with 11 bases fitting TRBD2. Per germline, CDR1 MNHEY and CDR2 SVGAGI. Losses at the gene ends were 2 bases for V and 7 bases for J; bases not matched to a gene: 4. CDR3 size: 14 residues. The CDR3: CASSYNSGRGEQYF. In nucleotides, the CDR3 is TGTGCCAGCAGTTACAATAGCGGGAGGGGAGAGCAGTACTTC.

This sequence joins TRBV18 and TRBJ2-5, with 7 bases fitting TRBD2. With V trimmed by 1 base and J by 9 bases, 11 bases remained unmatched. Germline V CDR1 and CDR2: KGHSH, LQKENI. The CDR3 runs 15 residues. The CDR3 DNA reads TGTGCCAGCTCACCACGGAGGGAGGGTCCCTTGGCCCAGTACTTC. It is translated as CASSPRREGPLAQYF.

The rearrangement joins TRBV7-9 to TRBJ2-7, with TRBD2 as a possible D gene (5 bases). The V end lost 10 bases, the J end lost 3 bases, and 13 bases lay between the germline ends. The CDR3 has 12 residues. Germline V lookup: CDR1 SEHNR, CDR2 FQNEAQ (reference sequence). DNA of the CDR3: TGTGCCACAGGACTGGAAAACTACGAGCAGTACTTC. Amino acid sequence: CATGLENYEQYF.

The V and J genes are TRBV7-6 and TRBJ1-4; the D gene is possibly TRBD1 (5 bases). CDR1 and CDR2 from the germline V gene are SGHVS and FNYEAQ. With 5 bases removed from V and 5 bases from J, the gap between germline ends came to 15 bases. The length of the CDR3 is 15 residues. Here the CDR3 DNA reads TGTGCCAGCAGCGAAGGGACCGCTGGGAATGAAAAACTGTTTTTT. Amino acid sequence: CASSEGTAGNEKLFF.